This TCR beta chain was found in a study of PD-1 blockade in mismatch repair-deficient tumors (dated by TCRdb to about 2017). Broadly, across the study: Between September 2013 and late 2016, around 91 consecutive patients with around 11 mismatch repair-deficient cancer types, all previously treated and progressing, were enrolled in the trial. Tumor-associated T cell clones were tracked in the peripheral blood of patients responding to PD-1 blockade by deep sequencing of TCR CDR3 regions. The paper as a whole reports these results and caveats: Clonal expansion was elicited by three of the seven peptides, yielding more than 140 unique blood TCRs of which seven were also found in tumor, and every positive peptide was derived from frameshift mutations. Rapid expansion after pembrolizumab followed by contraction, generally before radiologic responses, was shown by tumor-resident clones, which were often undetectable in blood before treatment.

The library was made by the immunoSEQ multiplex PCR assay. Under the source paper's analysis protocol: A clone was classified as neoantigen-specific if the clone expanded significantly in response to the relevant peptide and did not expand significantly in response to any other peptide tested. In TCRdb, the immuneACCESS table is reduced to in-frame sequences with V and J assigned. These tables do not hold every clone; where another copy was compared, an unresolved V gene accounts for under half, and the others remain unexplained. For V, J and clone size, that table is used; D and trimming come from the DNA. The sample table shows just under 10,000 clones, and roughly 86% are seen once. Around 21% of the sample comes from the top ten. As concerns this clone: Its binding antigen is unknown. Base quality data are lacking; no much larger clone is found one base away.

The sample's time point label, decoded: 10-day in vitro stimulation with candidate neoantigen peptide 2. Mismatch repair deficiency in every enrolled patient was established by polymerase chain reaction or immunohistochemistry. A few patients who responded to pembrolizumab therapy underwent TCR sequencing. Each of 6 or 7 ELISpot-reactive candidate neoantigen peptides was used in a roughly ten-day in vitro stimulation prior to TCR sequencing. A control culture with no peptide was handled in the same way and served as the baseline for calculating clone fold changes. The phase II trial prospectively tested pembrolizumab PD-1 blockade in advanced mismatch repair-deficient cancers regardless of tissue of origin. The CDR3 goes from the cysteine to the phenylalanine over 15 residues. CDR3 DNA is the only sequence kept; it has 45 bases, read in frame from the first base. Based on the germline V gene, the CDR1 and CDR2 sequences are SGHTA and FQGNSA. The junction carries 16 bases between V and J, which are trimmed by 2 bases and 7 bases respectively.

This TCR was recovered from an adult with mismatch repair-deficient cancer. Sample: cells cultured in vitro, taken from a patient treated with pembrolizumab. The chain is assembled from TRBV7-2 and TRBJ2-3, with a tentative D call of TRBD1 or TRBD2, each matching 5 bases. CDR3 protein: CASSLTGPTTNTQYF. The DNA sequence reads TGTGCCAGCAGCTTAACGGGACCGACCACCAATACGCAGTATTTT.